The subject of this entry is one T cell receptor beta chain. Those enrolled, adults aged about 18 to 95 years, came from about two dozen US areas. The method was immunoSEQ multiplex PCR; TCRdb's version includes in-frame clones alone and lacks a portion of them. The sample has 250,000 to 300,000 clones, under 90% seen once. The sample belongs to a study of blood T cell repertoires in COVID-19. This receptor was taken from a man aged 25 to 45 with acute COVID-19. Sequencing input: PBMCs or T cells enriched from blood (not recorded which).

Here the CDR3 reads CASSPGGQLNTGELFF. The DNA of the CDR3 is TGTGCCAGCTCACCGGGAGGGCAATTAAACACCGGGGAGCTGTTTTTT. This sequence joins TRBV18 and TRBJ2-2, with 7 bases identical to TRBD2. This CDR3 is built from 16 residues. Trimming removed 3 bases from V and 2 bases from J; junction bases left unmatched: 6. The germline gives CDR1 KGHSH, CDR2 LQKENI.